The sequence of this TCR beta chain was determined in a study of blood T cell repertoires in COVID-19. Per germline, CDR1 GTSNPN and CDR2 SVGIG (reference sequence). J was trimmed by 6 bases and V by 3 bases; bases with no gene match: 7. CDR3 length equals 14 residues. Clones were sequenced by immunoSEQ multiplex PCR, and TCRdb holds only the in-frame ones, with some missing. The sample holds some 300,000 clones, 80% to 90% seen once. J is TRBJ1-2 and V is TRBV30; TRBD1 matches at 10 bases. This receptor was obtained from a woman aged 45-59 years with COVID-19, enrolled during active disease. The source material was peripheral blood. CDR3 protein: CAWSPGQGLHGYTF. The CDR3, as DNA: TGTGCCTGGAGCCCGGGACAGGGGTTACATGGCTACACCTTC.